The TCR beta chain under discussion was sequenced for a study of CXCR3-negative and CXCR3-positive naive CD8 T cells. About the study: For each library, about 1.5 +/- 0.3 million TRB reads were obtained, some 140 million in total. Study outcomes and limitations: Greater hydrophobicity was found in TRB CDR3s of CXCR3-positive naive cells than of CXCR3-negative naive cells.

In germline, CDR1 is SGHAT, CDR2 FQNNGV. The CDR3 contains 16 residues. Notes on this clonotype: As yet, its antigen is unknown.

UMI-labeled 5' RACE yielded the TRB cDNA libraries. Reprocessing the 5' RACE reads, TCRdb reports a single entry for every CDR3 protein and omits DNA. Its clone listing holds about 150,000 distinct CDR3 sequences. V and J are TRBV11-2 and TRBJ2-2; the TCRdb call, TRBD1, lacks DNA for checking. Sequenced sample: naive CXCR3+ CD8+ T cells from blood. Subset: CD45RO-CCR7+CD27+CD95- naive CD8+ T cells expressing CXCR3 (TNR3+). The origin of this receptor is a human donor in good health. Some clones in this sample may be carry-over from other donors' samples. This CDR3 reads CASSLVGTSNTGELFF.